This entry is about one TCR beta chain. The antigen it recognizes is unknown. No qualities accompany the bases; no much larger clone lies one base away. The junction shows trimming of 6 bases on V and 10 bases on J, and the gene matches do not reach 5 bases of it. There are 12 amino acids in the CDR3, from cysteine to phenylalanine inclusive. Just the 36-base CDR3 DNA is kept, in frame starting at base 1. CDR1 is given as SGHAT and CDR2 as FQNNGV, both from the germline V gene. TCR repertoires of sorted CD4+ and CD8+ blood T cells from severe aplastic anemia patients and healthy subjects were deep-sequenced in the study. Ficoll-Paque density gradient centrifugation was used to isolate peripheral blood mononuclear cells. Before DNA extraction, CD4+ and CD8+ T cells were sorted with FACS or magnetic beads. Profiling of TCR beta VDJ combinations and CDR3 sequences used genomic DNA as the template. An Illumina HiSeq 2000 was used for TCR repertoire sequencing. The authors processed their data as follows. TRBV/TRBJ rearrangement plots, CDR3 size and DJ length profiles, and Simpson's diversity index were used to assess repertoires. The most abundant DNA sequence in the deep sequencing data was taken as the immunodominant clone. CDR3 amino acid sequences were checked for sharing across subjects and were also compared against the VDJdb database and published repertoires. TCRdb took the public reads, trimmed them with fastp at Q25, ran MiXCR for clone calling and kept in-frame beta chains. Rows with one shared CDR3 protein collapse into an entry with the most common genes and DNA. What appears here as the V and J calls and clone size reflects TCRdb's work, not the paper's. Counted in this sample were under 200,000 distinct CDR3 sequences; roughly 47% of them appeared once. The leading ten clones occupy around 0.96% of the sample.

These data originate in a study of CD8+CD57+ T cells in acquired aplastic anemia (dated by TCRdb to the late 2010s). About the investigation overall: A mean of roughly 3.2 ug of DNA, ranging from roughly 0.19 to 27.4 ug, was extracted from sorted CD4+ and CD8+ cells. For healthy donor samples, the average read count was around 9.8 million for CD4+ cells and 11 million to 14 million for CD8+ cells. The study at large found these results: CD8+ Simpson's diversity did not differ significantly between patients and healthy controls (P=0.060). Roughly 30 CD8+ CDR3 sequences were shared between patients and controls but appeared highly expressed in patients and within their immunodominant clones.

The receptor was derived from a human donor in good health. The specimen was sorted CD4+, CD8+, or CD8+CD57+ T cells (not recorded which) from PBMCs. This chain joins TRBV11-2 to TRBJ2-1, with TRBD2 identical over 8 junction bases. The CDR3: CASREAGAEQFF. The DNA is TGTGCCAGCAGGGAAGCGGGGGCCGAGCAGTTCTTC.